What follows is one TCR beta chain and its context. Antigen specificity is unknown. This record comes from a study of T cell responses to AZD1222 COVID-19 vaccine. Turning to the study itself: Second-dose intervals near 4 or 12 weeks were combined. Study-level findings and limits: The donor group comprised mostly white British people and more females; the analysis possibly underestimated clonal diversity. None of the repertoires were sampled until the peak T cell response had passed. Just 6 or 7 AZD1222 recipients were seropositive at baseline.

Clones were read by immunoSEQ multiplex PCR, and TCRdb kept only the in-frame ones, dropping some. The data hold roughly 190,000 clones, with about 92% observed a single time. This sequence was found in an adult in good health. Here the sequenced sample was peripheral blood, taken on day 0 of AZD1222 vaccination.

CDR3 loop: CASSLSLGGTYEQYF. CDR3 nucleotides: TGTGCCAGCAGCTTATCCCTCGGGGGAACCTACGAGCAGTACTTC. The chain carries TRBV7-9 and TRBJ2-7; TRBD2 might be the D (6 bases). The CDR3 sequence is 15 residues long. Germline V CDR1 and CDR2: SEHNR, FQNEAQ (reference sequence). The V end lost 2 bases, the J end lost 2 bases, and 13 bases lay between the germline ends.